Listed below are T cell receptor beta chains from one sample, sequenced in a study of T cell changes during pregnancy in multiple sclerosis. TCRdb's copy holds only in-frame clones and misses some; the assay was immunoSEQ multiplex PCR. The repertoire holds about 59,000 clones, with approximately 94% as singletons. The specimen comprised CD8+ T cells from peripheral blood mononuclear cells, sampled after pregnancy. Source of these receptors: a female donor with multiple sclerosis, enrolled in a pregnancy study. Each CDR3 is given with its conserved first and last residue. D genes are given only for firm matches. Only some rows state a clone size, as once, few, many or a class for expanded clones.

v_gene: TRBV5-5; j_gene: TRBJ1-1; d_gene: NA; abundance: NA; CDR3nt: TGTGCCAGCAGCTTGGGAGTTTACACTGAAGCTTTCTTT; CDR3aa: CASSLGVYTEAFF
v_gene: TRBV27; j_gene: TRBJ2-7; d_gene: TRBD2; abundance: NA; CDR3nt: TGTGCCAGCAGTTCCGGACTAGCGGGAGTCTACGAGCAGTACTTC; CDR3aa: CASSSGLAGVYEQYF
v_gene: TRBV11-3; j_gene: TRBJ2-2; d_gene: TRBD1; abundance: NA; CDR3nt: TGTGCCAGCAGCTTAGGCAGGGGGATCACCGGGGAGCTGTTTTTT; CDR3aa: CASSLGRGITGELFF
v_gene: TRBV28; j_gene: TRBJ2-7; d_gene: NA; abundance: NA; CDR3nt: TGTGCCAGCAGTTTCGGACTATCCTACGAGCAGTACTTC; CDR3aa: CASSFGLSYEQYF
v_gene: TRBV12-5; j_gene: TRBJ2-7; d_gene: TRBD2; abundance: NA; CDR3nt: TGTGCTAGCGGCGGGGGTGCCAACGAGCAGTACTTC; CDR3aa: CASGGGANEQYF
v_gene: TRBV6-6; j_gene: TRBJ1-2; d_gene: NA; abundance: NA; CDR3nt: TGTGCCAGCAGTTACCCCCCCGCAGATAACTATGGCTACACCTTC; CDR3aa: CASSYPPADNYGYTF
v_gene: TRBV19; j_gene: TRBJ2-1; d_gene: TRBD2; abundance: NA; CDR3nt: TGTGCCAGTAGTATCCTAGCGGGAGCAGTAAATGAGCAGTTCTTC; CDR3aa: CASSILAGAVNEQFF
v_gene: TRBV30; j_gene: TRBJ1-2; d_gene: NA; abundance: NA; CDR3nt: TGTGCCTGGAGTGAAGGCAGGCGGGCTTGGTATGGCTACACCTTC; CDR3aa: CAWSEGRRAWYGYTF
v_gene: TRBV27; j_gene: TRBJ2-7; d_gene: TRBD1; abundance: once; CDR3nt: TGTGCCAGCAGTCCCTGGACAGGTTCCTACGAGCAGTACTTC; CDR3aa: CASSPWTGSYEQYF
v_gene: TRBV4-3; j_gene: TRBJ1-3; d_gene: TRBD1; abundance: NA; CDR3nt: TGCGCCAGCAGCCAGGGGGACAGCCTCTCTGGAAACACCATATATTTT; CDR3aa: CASSQGDSLSGNTIYF
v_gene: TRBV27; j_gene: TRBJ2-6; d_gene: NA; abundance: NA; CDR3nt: TGTGCCAGCAGCCTGGACAGCTCTGGGGCCAACGTCCTGACTTTC; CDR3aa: CASSLDSSGANVLTF
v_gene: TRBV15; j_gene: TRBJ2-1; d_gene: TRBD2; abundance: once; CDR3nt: TGTGCCACCAGCAGAGTCCGGGGGGGGACCTCTTACAATGAGCAGTTCTTC; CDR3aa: CATSRVRGGTSYNEQFF